This T cell receptor (beta chain) was sequenced during a study of T cell changes during pregnancy in multiple sclerosis. The V end lost 4 bases, the J end lost 5 bases, and 11 bases lay between the germline ends. There are 13 residues in the CDR3. Germline CDR1 GTSNPN, CDR2 SVGIG (reference sequence). The table came from immunoSEQ multiplex PCR; TCRdb's copy has only in-frame clones and leaves some out. The top ten hold more than 8% of the sample, which has more than 65,000 clones, roughly 90% seen once. The clonotype originates from a female donor in good health, enrolled as a control in a pregnancy study. Specimen: peripheral blood, collected after pregnancy. This chain joins TRBV30 and TRBJ1-4, with a possible D match to TRBD1 (5 bases). This chain's CDR3 is CAWTRDLNEKLFF. CDR3 DNA sequence: TGTGCCTGGACGCGGGACCTAAATGAAAAACTGTTTTTT.